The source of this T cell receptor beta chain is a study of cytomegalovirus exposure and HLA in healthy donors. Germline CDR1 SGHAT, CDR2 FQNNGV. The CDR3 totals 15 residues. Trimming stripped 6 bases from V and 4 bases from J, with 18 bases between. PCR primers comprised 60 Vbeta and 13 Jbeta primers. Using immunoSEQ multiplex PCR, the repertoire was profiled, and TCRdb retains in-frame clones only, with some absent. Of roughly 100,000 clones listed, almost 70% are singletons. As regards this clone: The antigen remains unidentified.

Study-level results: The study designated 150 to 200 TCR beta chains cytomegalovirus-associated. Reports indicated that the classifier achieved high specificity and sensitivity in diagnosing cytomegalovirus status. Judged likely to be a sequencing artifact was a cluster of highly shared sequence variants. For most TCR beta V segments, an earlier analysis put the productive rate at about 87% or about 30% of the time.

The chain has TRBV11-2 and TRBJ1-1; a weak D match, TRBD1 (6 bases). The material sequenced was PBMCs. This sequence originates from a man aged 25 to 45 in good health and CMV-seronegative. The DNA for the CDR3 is TGTGCCAGCAGACAAGTCCGGGGAGGGGGCACTGAAGCTTTCTTT. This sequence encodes CASRQVRGGGTEAFF.